This T cell receptor (beta chain) is from a study of blood T cell repertoires in COVID-19. Study-level background: Whether acute or convalescent, the COVID-19 samples came from the United States, Italy and Spain. The analysed material was cDNA or gDNA that came from T cells, B-cell-depleted T cells, or PBMCs.

As processed by the authors: Nucleated cell number was recorded as an estimate derived from reference gene primer amplification. Assay: immunoSEQ multiplex PCR; the TCRdb copy retains only in-frame clones and omits some. The V and J calls and clone size were taken over from that table, and D and trimming were inferred from the DNA. The table includes around 170,000 clones, roughly four fifths detected once. V lost 3 bases and J 7 bases, leaving 16 bases between the germline ends. Germline CDR1 is SGDLS and CDR2 is YYNGEE. This CDR3 contains 15 residues. The sequence was collected from a woman in her 40s with acute or convalescent COVID-19. J is TRBJ1-4 and V is TRBV9; TRBD1 might be the D (5 bases). The sample consisted of peripheral blood. DNA of the CDR3: TGTGCCAGCAGCGCGGGCAGCTCAGGGCGTGAAAAACTGTTTTTT. Protein sequence: CASSAGSSGREKLFF.